Listed below are T cell receptor beta chains from one sample, sequenced in a study of shared clonotypes between healthy human individuals. Produced via immunoSEQ multiplex PCR; TCRdb's table is partial and in-frame only. The sample records roughly 2.1 million clones, roughly 91% being singletons. Sequences were obtained from naive CD8+ T cells from PBMCs. The source is a man younger than 35 in good health. Some clones in this sample may be carry-over from other donors' samples. CDR3s include the opening cysteine and the closing phenylalanine or tryptophan. A D gene is named only where the DNA matches it firmly.

D gene	V gene	J gene	CDR3 protein
TRBD1	TRBV7-9	TRBJ2-7	CASSRGTAYEQYF
-	TRBV7-3	TRBJ2-2	CASSFRTGELFF
-	TRBV9	TRBJ1-3	CASSVANRPAGNTIYF
-	TRBV5-1	TRBJ1-3	CASSSDRAGNTIYF
TRBD2	TRBV29-1	TRBJ2-7	CSAETSGSSYEQYF
-	TRBV4-1	TRBJ2-7	CASSQGSLGREFYEQYF
-	TRBV27	TRBJ2-7	CASSFQGSYEQYF
TRBD1	TRBV12-5	TRBJ2-5	CASGLTRDRGPETQYF
TRBD2	TRBV9	TRBJ2-3	CASSVDPGGRTDTQYF
TRBD1	TRBV28	TRBJ1-2	CASRSGGNYGYTF
-	TRBV7-9	TRBJ1-2	CASTQGGGGYGYTF
-	TRBV4-3	TRBJ2-1	CASSQDLRGGGEQFF
TRBD2	TRBV7-2	TRBJ2-3	CASSLMGLAGADTQYF
TRBD2	TRBV19	TRBJ2-7	CASSIASGRALNEQYF
-	TRBV9	TRBJ2-5	CASSPPGTQETQYF
-	TRBV11-2	TRBJ2-7	CASSSHYEQYF
-	TRBV11-2	TRBJ2-7	CASSLGVSGYEQYF
TRBD2	TRBV9	TRBJ2-3	CASSVGGSGRTDTQYF
-	TRBV30	TRBJ1-1	CAWRDLLVRGTEAFF
TRBD1	TRBV15	TRBJ2-3	CATSRGLGQGGQYF
-	TRBV6-1	TRBJ1-4	CAARRGRVNEKLFF
-	TRBV27	TRBJ2-1	CASSYRDSHYNEQFF
-	TRBV6-1	TRBJ1-5	CASSEVGPRRAAGVWAQHF
-	TRBV5-4	TRBJ2-1	CASSLSRGYEQFF
-	TRBV19	TRBJ2-7	CASSIHSSYEQYF
TRBD1	TRBV19	TRBJ2-5	CASSIGTDQETQYF
-	TRBV27	TRBJ1-4	CASSFRSTNEKLFF
-	TRBV11-2	TRBJ2-1	CASSLGAGGYNEQFF
-	TRBV11-2	TRBJ2-1	CASSSLGPYNEQFF
TRBD1	TRBV27	TRBJ2-7	CASGHRGSTYEQYF
TRBD1	TRBV7-2	TRBJ1-4	CASSQTGGPGEKLFF
-	TRBV27	TRBJ2-3	CASSLIPSAPSTDTQYF
-	TRBV27	TRBJ2-7	CASSLIGSYEQYF
-	TRBV19	TRBJ2-7	CASSIGRPSYEQYF
-	TRBV27	TRBJ2-1	CASSSSLRPDEQFF
TRBD1	TRBV5-1	TRBJ1-6	CASSGPNRDSNSPLHF
TRBD2	TRBV10-1	TRBJ2-1	CASSELWREGPRNEQFF
-	TRBV19	TRBJ2-5	CASSIRARQETQYF
-	TRBV7-9	TRBJ2-5	CASSLGLAGSETQYF
-	TRBV4-1	TRBJ1-4	CASSQDSLVGKLFF
TRBD2	TRBV5-4	TRBJ2-1	CASSLVAGVAANEQFF
TRBD2	TRBV5-5	TRBJ2-7	CASSQGLVGYEQYF
-	TRBV7-3	TRBJ1-2	CASSSLTGRGYGYTF
TRBD2	TRBV27	TRBJ2-7	CASRPPGLVYEQYF
-	TRBV7-9	TRBJ1-5	CASSASGGGNQPQHF
-	TRBV7-6	TRBJ2-2	CASSLAGHTGELFF
TRBD1	TRBV5-1	TRBJ2-2	CASSWAGGVRTGELFF
-	TRBV7-9	TRBJ1-1	CAGLGPPTGVFAEAFF
TRBD1	TRBV27	TRBJ2-5	CASSHRTGGYETQYF
TRBD1	TRBV28	TRBJ2-6	CASSQTGSGANVLTF
-	TRBV11-2	TRBJ2-2	CASSLEGRENTGELFF
-	TRBV7-3	TRBJ2-1	CASSLTAGSYNEQFF
TRBD1	TRBV12-5	TRBJ2-7	CASALFGGQGAYEQYF
-	TRBV7-9	TRBJ2-1	CASTRDNYNEQFF
-	TRBV4-3	TRBJ2-5	CASSLNFQGSQETQYF